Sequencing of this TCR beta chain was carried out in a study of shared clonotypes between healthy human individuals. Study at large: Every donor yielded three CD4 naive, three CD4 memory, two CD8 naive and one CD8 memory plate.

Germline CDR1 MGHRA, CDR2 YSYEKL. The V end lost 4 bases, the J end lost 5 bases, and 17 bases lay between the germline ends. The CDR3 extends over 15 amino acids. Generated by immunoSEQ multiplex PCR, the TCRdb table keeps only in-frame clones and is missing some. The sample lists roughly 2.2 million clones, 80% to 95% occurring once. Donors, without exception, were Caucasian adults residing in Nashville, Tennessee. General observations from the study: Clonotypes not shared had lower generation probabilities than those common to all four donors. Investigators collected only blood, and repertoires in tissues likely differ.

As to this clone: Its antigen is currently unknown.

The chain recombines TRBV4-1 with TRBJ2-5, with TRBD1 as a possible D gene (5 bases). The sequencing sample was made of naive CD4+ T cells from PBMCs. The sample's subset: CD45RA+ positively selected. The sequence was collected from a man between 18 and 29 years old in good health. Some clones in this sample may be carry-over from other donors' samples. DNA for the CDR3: TGCGCCAGCAGCCCCGTCGGCACAGGTAAGGAGACCCAGTACTTC. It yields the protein CASSPVGTGKETQYF.